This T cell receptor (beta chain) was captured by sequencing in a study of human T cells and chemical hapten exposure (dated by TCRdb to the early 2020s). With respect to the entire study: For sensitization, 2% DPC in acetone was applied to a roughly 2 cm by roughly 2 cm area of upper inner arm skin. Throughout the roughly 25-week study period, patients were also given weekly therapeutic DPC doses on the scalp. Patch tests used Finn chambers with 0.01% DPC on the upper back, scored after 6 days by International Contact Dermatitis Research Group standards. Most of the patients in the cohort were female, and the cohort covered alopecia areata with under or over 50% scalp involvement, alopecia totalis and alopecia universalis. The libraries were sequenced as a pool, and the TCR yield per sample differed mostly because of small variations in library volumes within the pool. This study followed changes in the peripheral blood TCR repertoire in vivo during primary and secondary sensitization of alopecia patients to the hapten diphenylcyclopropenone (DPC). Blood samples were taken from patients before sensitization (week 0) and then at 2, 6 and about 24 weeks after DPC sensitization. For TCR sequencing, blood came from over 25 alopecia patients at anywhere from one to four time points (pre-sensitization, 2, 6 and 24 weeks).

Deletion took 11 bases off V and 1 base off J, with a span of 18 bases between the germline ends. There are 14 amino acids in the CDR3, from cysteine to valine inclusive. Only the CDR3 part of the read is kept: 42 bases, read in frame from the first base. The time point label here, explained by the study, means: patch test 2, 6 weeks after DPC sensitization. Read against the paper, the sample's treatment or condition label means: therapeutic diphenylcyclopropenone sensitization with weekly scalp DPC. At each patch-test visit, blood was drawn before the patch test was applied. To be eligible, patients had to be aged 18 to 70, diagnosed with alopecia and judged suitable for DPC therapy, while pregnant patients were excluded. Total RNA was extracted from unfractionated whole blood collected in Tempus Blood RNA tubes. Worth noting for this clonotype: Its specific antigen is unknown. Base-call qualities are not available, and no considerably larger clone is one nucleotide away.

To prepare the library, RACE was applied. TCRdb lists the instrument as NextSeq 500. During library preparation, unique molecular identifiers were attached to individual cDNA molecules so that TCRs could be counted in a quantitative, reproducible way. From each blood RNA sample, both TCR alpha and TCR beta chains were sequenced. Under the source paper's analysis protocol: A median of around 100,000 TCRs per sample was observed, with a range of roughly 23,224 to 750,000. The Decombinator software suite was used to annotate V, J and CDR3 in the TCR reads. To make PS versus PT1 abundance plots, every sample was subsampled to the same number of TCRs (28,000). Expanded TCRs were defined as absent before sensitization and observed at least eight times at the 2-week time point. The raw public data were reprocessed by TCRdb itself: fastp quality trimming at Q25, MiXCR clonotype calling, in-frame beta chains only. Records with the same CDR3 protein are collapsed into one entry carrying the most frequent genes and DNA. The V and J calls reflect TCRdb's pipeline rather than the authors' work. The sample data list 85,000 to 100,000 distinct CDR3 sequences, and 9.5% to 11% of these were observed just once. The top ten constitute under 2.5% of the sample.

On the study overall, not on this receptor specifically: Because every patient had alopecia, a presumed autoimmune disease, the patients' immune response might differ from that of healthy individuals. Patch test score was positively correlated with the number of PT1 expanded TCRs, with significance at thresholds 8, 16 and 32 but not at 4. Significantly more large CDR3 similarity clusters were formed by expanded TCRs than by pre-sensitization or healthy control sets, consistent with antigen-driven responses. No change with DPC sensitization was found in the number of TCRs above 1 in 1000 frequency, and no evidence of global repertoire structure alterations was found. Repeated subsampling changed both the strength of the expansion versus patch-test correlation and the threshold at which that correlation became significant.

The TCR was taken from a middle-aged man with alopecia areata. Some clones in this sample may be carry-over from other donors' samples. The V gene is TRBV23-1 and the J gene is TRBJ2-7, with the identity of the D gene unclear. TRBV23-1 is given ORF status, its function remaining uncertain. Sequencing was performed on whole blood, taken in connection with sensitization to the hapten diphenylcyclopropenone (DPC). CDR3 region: CAVHLSVSSYEQYV. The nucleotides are TGCGCCGTCCACTTAAGCGTCAGTTCCTACGAGCAGTACGTC.